The text below deals with one T cell receptor (beta chain). In the authors' workflow: Amplification of reference gene primers provided the estimated nucleated cell counts. Using immunoSEQ multiplex PCR, the repertoire was profiled, and TCRdb retains in-frame clones only, with some absent. D and trimming come from the DNA, and the V and J calls and clone size come from that table. The sample comprises about 250,000 clones, about 80% of which are singletons, and about 9.6% rests with the top ten. The data stem from a study of blood T cell repertoires in COVID-19. At the level of the study: The study drew acute and convalescent COVID-19 samples from the United States, Italy and Spain. The analysed material was cDNA or gDNA that came from T cells, B-cell-depleted T cells, or PBMCs.

Trimming stripped 8 bases from V and 3 bases from J, with 17 bases between. CDR1 is MNHEY, CDR2 SMNVEV, per germline (reference sequence). This CDR3 region has 15 residues. The rearrangement uses TRBV27 and TRBJ1-5; possibly TRBD1 for D (5 bases). The clonotype comes from an older man with acute or convalescent COVID-19. Material for sequencing was peripheral blood. The CDR3 protein is CASSVPDKANQPQHF. DNA for the CDR3: TGTGCCAGCTCTGTCCCGGACAAAGCCAATCAGCCCCAGCATTTT.